This T cell receptor (beta chain) is drawn from a study of blood T cell repertoires in COVID-19. Across the study: From the United States, Italy and Spain came samples of acute and convalescent COVID-19.

Here immunoSEQ multiplex PCR was the method, and the copy in TCRdb shows in-frame clones only, minus some. The sample shows 150,000 to 200,000 clones, around two thirds of them seen only once. This CDR3 is built from 14 residues. Germline V gene data show CDR1 as SQVTM and CDR2 as ANQGSEA. V was pared by 4 bases and J by 0 bases, with 6 bases of the junction left unmatched. The rearrangement joins TRBV29-1 to TRBJ2-7; 7 bases are a match to TRBD2. This TCR derives from an elderly woman with acute or convalescent COVID-19. Sequences were obtained from peripheral blood. The DNA of the CDR3 is TGCAGCGTTGGAAGGCTAGCGGACTCCTACGAGCAGTACTTC. It translates to CSVGRLADSYEQYF.